This paragraph covers one T cell receptor (beta chain) sequence. Its antigen is undetermined. Here immunoSEQ multiplex PCR was the method, and the copy in TCRdb shows in-frame clones only, minus some. The data hold 150,000 or so clones, with about 91% observed a single time. This entry comes from a study of T cell responses to AZD1222 COVID-19 vaccine. Findings and caveats of the study: A rise in Spike-specific TCR breadth and depth followed two AZD1222 doses.

The sequences come from peripheral blood, collected on day 0 of AZD1222 vaccination. The receptor's source is an adult in good health.

In DNA form, the CDR3 reads TGTGCCAGCAGCTTAGGACTAGCGGCCTACAATGAGCAGTTCTTC. This gives the protein CASSLGLAAYNEQFF. The chain uses TRBV11-3 and TRBJ2-1; 9 bases are shared with TRBD2. CDR3 length: 15 residues. J gave up 2 bases and V 1 base, and 0 bases lay outside the gene matches. Per germline, CDR1 SGHNT and CDR2 YENEEA.